Below are 20 T cell receptor beta chains sequenced from a single sample in a study of early T cells in non-severe SARS-CoV-2 infection. TCRdb passed the 5' RACE reads through MiXCR, listing each CDR3 protein once. The sample yields 70,000 to 90,000 distinct CDR3 sequences, less than 15% seen once. The specimen was whole blood. The receptors were sampled from an adult who was a healthcare worker with PCR-confirmed SARS-CoV-2 infection or an uninfected control (not recorded which).

This clonotype was seen a few times. The gene calls are TRBV5-1 and TRBJ2-1; TRBD2 matches at 14 bases. Germline CDR1 and CDR2: SGHRS and YFSETQ. The CDR3 consists of 16 residues. With V trimmed by 3 bases and J by 4 bases, 3 bases remained unmatched. CDR3 DNA sequence: TGCGCCAGCAGCTCCGGACTAGCGGGAGGTTACAATGAGCAGTTCTTC. Translating it yields CASSSGLAGGYNEQFF.

This clonotype was detected many times. This chain connects TRBV7-9 to TRBJ2-7; D is perhaps TRBD1 or TRBD2 (5 bases each). Per germline, CDR1 SEHNR and CDR2 FQNEAQ (reference sequence). The CDR3 runs to 15 residues. V was cut by 10 bases and J by 0 bases, with 19 bases left in between. The CDR3 spells CAIHLGDRISYEQYF. The CDR3 DNA reads TGTGCCATCCATCTCGGGGACCGCATCTCCTACGAGCAGTACTTC.

The V call is TRBV29-1, the J call TRBJ2-1, with D perhaps TRBD2 (5 bases). This CDR3 region has 13 residues. V lost 5 bases and J 6 bases, leaving 14 bases between the germline ends. Germline assignment: CDR1 SQVTM and CDR2 ANQGSEA. The DNA of the CDR3 is TGCAGCGTTTTCGGGAAGAAAGGCAATGAGCAGTTCTTC. Its translation: CSVFGKKGNEQFF.

This rearrangement joins TRBV6-6 to TRBJ1-5, with 10 nucleotides matching TRBD1. V gave up 0 bases and J gave up 6 bases; unmatched junction bases: 2. The CDR3 spans 15 residues. CDR1 and CDR2 (germline): MNHNY, SVGAGI (reference sequence). DNA for the CDR3: TGTGCCAGCAGTTACTCGGGGACAGGGGTTCAGCCCCAGCATTTT. This sequence encodes CASSYSGTGVQPQHF.

This clonotype is labeled as medium-sized. The CDR3 DNA sequence: TGCGCCAGCAGACAGTCTGATACGCAGTATTTT. Amino acid sequence: CASRQSDTQYF. The chain uses TRBV10-2 and TRBJ2-3; D call uncertain. The germline V gene has CDR1 WSHSY and CDR2 SAAADI. The CDR3 is made up of 11 amino acids. The ends were cut back, 6 bases at V and 6 bases at J, with 7 bases in the middle.

V and J are TRBV29-1 and TRBJ2-3, with D maybe TRBD1 (6 bases). The CDR3 is made up of 13 amino acids. Germline CDR1 is SQVTM and CDR2 is ANQGSEA. The V gene lost 7 bases and the J gene lost 4 bases, with 15 bases spanning the gap. The CDR3 reads CSGAEGVSDTQYF. The CDR3 DNA reads as TGCAGCGGTGCCGAGGGGGTTTCAGATACGCAGTATTTT.

The gene calls are TRBV6-2 or TRBV6-3 and TRBJ2-1; 10 bases align to TRBD2. J lost 3 bases, V lost 6 bases, and 2 bases had no gene match. Germline-derived CDR1 and CDR2 are MNHEY and SVGEGT. There are 14 residues in the CDR3. For the CDR3, the DNA is TGTGCCAGCAGGGGGACTAGCGTCTACAATGAGCAGTTCTTC. Protein sequence: CASRGTSVYNEQFF.

This clonotype was detected only a few times. The V gene is TRBV9, the J gene TRBJ2-7; 7 bases are a match to TRBD1. Germline CDR1 reads SGDLS; CDR2 reads YYNGEE. Losses at the gene ends were 1 base for V and 3 bases for J; bases not matched to a gene: 10. This CDR3 is 16 amino acids long. CDR3 coding DNA: TGTGCCAGCAGCGTATCCTGGAAGACAGGGAACTACGAGCAGTACTTC. Protein sequence: CASSVSWKTGNYEQYF. Full variable domain (rest looked up from reference TRBV9 and TRBJ2-7): DSGVTQTPKHLITATGQRVTLRCSPRSGDLSVYWYQQSLDQGLQFLIQYYNGEERAKGNILERFSAQQFPDLHSELNLSSLELGDSALYFCASSVSWKTGNYEQYFGPGTRLTVT.

J is TRBJ2-5 and V is TRBV5-4; no clear D. CDR3 length: 13 amino acids. Germline V CDR1 and CDR2: SGHNT, YYREEE (reference sequence). Trimming pared 0 bases from V and 4 bases from J, leaving 7 bases between. The CDR3 DNA reads TGTGCCAGCAGCTTGGCCGGCTCAGAGACCCAGTACTTC. Its translation: CASSLAGSETQYF.

The chain combines TRBV28 with TRBJ2-5; the D call may be TRBD1 or TRBD2 (6 bases each). This CDR3 has 15 residues. V shed 8 bases and J shed 5 bases, with 21 bases lying between them. Germline V lookup: CDR1 MDHEN, CDR2 SYDVKM. The CDR3 sequence: CASCSEWGADETQYF. CDR3 nucleotide sequence: TGTGCCAGCTGTTCGGAATGGGGGGCGGATGAGACCCAGTACTTC.

The V gene is TRBV28, the J gene TRBJ2-7; perhaps D is TRBD1 or TRBD2 (7 bases each). The CDR3 runs 15 residues. The V end was cut by 11 bases, the J end by 0 bases, with 20 bases between. From germline, CDR1 is MDHEN and CDR2 SYDVKM. CDR3 coding DNA: TGTGCCTGCCAGGGGGGGGCTAGCGGCTCCTACGAGCAGTACTTC. Translated: CACQGGASGSYEQYF.

This clonotype was picked up a small number of times. The V gene is TRBV12-3 or TRBV12-4, the J gene TRBJ1-3, with 7 bases fitting TRBD1. V shed 6 bases and J 0 bases; nucleotides not matched to a gene: 5. The CDR3 consists of 15 residues. For the CDR3, the DNA is TGTGCCAGCAGGGGACAGAGAACCTCTGGAAACACCATATATTTT. Translated: CASRGQRTSGNTIYF.

This clonotype was found a few times. The chain links TRBV11-2 to TRBJ1-5, with a tentative D call TRBD1 (5 bases). CDR1 SGHAT and CDR2 FQNNGV come from the germline V gene. This CDR3 comprises 16 residues. V was pared by 3 bases and J by 1 base, with 13 bases between. CDR3 sequence reads: CASSLGTGHSNQPQHF. The CDR3 DNA follows: TGTGCCAGCAGCTTGGGCACAGGCCACAGCAATCAGCCCCAGCATTTT.

V is TRBV29-1 and J is TRBJ1-1; tentative D call: TRBD1 (5 bases). CDR1 is SQVTM, CDR2 ANQGSEA, per germline. The CDR3 contains 12 residues. V lost 4 bases, J lost 5 bases, and 11 bases lay in between. The CDR3 sequence: CSVVGVSTEAFF. The CDR3 nucleotides are TGCAGCGTTGTAGGGGTTTCTACTGAAGCTTTCTTT.

This clonotype was counted ten times or more. V usage is TRBV7-6 and J usage is TRBJ2-7; 8 bases fit TRBD1. This CDR3 has 14 amino acids. V was pared by 3 bases and J by 2 bases, with 3 bases of the junction left unmatched. CDR1 and CDR2 from the germline V gene are SGHVS and FNYEAQ. CDR3 loop: CASSFGGQAYEQYF. Written as DNA, the CDR3 is TGTGCCAGCAGCTTCGGGGGACAGGCCTACGAGCAGTACTTC.

This chain links TRBV19 with TRBJ2-1; 7 bases agree with TRBD1. The CDR3 contains 14 residues. Germline CDR1 is LNHDA and CDR2 is SQIVND (reference sequence). V was clipped by 5 bases and J by 8 bases; unmatched bases: 9. The CDR3 coding sequence is TGTGCCAGTAGTTCTAGGGGGCCCTGGGATGAGCAGTTCTTC. This sequence encodes CASSSRGPWDEQFF.

The chain links TRBV18 to TRBJ2-2; no clear D gene. The V end lost 3 bases, the J end lost 2 bases, and 13 bases lay between the germline ends. From germline, CDR1 is KGHSH and CDR2 LQKENI. This CDR3 has 16 amino acids. In nucleotides, the CDR3 is TGTGCCAGCTCACCTAACACAGCTTCAAACACCGGGGAGCTGTTTTTT. It is translated as CASSPNTASNTGELFF.

This clonotype was recorded many times. The V and J genes are TRBV18 and TRBJ1-1; D might be TRBD1 (5 bases). Per the germline V gene, CDR1 is KGHSH and CDR2 is LQKENI. There are 14 residues in the CDR3. Trimming took 6 bases from V and 4 from J, leaving 15 bases between them. The DNA for the CDR3 is TGTGCCAGCTCCCTAGGCGTGGGGACCACTGAAGCTTTCTTT. It encodes CASSLGVGTTEAFF.

Notes on this clonotype: A much larger clone is a single base away; this may be a read error. The chain carries TRBV7-6 and TRBJ1-1; D is possibly TRBD1 (5 bases). This CDR3 has 15 amino acids. The germline CDR1 and CDR2 sequences are SGHVS and FNYEAQ. The CDR3 region has the DNA TGTGCCACCAGCTTAGTCCCGACAGCGAACACTGAAGCTTTCTTT. It translates to CATSLVPTANTEAFF.

This clonotype showed up just a few times. The V call is TRBV12-2, the J call TRBJ2-2; whether TRBD1, the table's D call, matches the DNA was not checked. TRBV12-2 is tagged as a pseudogene. This CDR3 region has 15 residues. CDR3 residues: CASRLRQGRAGELFF. Written as DNA, the CDR3 is TGTGCAAGTCGCTTGAGGCAGGGGAGAGCCGGGGAGCTGTTTTTT.